The entry below describes one T cell receptor (beta chain). Original data processing: How many nucleated cells were present was estimated from reference gene primer amplification. Measured with immunoSEQ multiplex PCR; TCRdb has only the in-frame clones, and not every one. That table furnishes V, J and clone size, whereas the DNA furnished D and trimming. The table includes 300,000 or so clones, 88% detected once. The data originate from a study of blood T cell repertoires in COVID-19. Across the study: Acute and convalescent COVID-19 specimens originated in the United States, Italy and Spain. T cells, B-cell-depleted T cells, or PBMCs supplied cDNA or gDNA.

Trimming pared 3 bases from V and 8 bases from J, leaving 8 bases between. The germline gives CDR1 LNHDA, CDR2 SQIVND (reference sequence). This CDR3 is built from 13 residues. This TCR was sampled from a woman in her 30s who had recovered from COVID-19. The material sequenced was peripheral blood. The V and J genes are TRBV19 and TRBJ1-6, with D unresolved. The CDR3 region has the DNA TGTGCCAGTAGTATCCCCGGGGATTCACCCCTCCACTTT. Amino acid sequence: CASSIPGDSPLHF.